The clone carrying this T cell receptor (beta chain) has only one observation. This entry comes from a study of CD8+ T cells in alopecia areata. The treatment: oral pan-JAK inhibitor, 5-10 mg twice daily. The V end lost 5 bases, the J end lost 2 bases, and 12 bases lay between the germline ends. The CDR3 loop spans 15 amino acids. The V gene's germline CDR1 is SGHTA and CDR2 FQGNSA. The authors extracted RNA and reverse transcribed it into cDNA as the sequencing template. Libraries were prepared by immunoSEQ multiplex PCR; TCRdb keeps only in-frame clonotypes and omits some of them. The profile covers about 210,000 clones, with 55% to 70% appearing a single time and roughly 4.2% taken by the ten largest.

V gene TRBV7-2 combines with J gene TRBJ2-2; D ambiguous. The TCR comes from a human donor with alopecia areata. The starting material was CD4+ T cells sorted from blood, obtained at week 4, from a patient treated with tofacitinib. CDR3: CASSHGGSNTGELFF. In nucleotides, the CDR3 is TGTGCCAGCAGCCACGGCGGCTCCAACACCGGGGAGCTGTTTTTT. The full variable domain, rest sourced from reference TRBV7-2 and TRBJ2-2, is GAGVSQSPSNKVTEKGKDVELRCDPISGHTALYWYRQSLGQGLEFLIYFQGNSAPDKSGLPSDRFSAERTGGSVSTLTIQRTQQEDSAVYLCASSHGGSNTGELFFGEGSRLTVL.